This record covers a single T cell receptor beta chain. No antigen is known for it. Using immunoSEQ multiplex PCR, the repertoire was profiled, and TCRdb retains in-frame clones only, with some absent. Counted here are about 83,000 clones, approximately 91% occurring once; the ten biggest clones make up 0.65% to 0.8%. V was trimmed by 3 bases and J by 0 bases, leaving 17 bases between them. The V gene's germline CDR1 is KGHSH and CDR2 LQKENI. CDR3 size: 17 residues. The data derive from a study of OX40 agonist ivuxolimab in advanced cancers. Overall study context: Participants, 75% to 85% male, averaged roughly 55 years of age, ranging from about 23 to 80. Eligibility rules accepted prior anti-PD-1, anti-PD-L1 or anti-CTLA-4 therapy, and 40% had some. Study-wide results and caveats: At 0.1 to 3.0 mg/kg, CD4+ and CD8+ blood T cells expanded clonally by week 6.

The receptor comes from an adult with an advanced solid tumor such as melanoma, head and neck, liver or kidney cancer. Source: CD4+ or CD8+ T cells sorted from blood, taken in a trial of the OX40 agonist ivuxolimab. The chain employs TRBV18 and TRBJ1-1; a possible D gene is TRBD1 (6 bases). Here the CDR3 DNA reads TGTGCCAGCTCACCCATTTCCCGGGACATTATGAACACTGAAGCTTTCTTT. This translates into CASSPISRDIMNTEAFF.